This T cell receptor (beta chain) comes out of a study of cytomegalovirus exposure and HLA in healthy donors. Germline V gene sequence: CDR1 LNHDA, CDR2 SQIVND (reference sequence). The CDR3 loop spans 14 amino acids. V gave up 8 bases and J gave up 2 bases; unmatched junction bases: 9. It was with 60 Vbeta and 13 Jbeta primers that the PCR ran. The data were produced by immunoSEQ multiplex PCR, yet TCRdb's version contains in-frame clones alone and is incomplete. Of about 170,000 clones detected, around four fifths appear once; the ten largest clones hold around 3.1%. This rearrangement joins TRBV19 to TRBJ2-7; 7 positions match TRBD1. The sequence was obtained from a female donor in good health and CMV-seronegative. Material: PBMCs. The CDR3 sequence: CASHLRDSPYEQYF. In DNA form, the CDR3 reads TGTGCCAGTCACCTCCGGGACAGTCCCTACGAGCAGTACTTC.